This TCR beta chain appears in the sequencing data of a study of radiotherapy plus CTLA-4 blockade in lung cancer. Measured with immunoSEQ multiplex PCR; TCRdb has only the in-frame clones, and not every one. The top ten hold roughly 22% of the sample, which has tens of thousands of clones, around 78% seen once. The input for sequencing was peripheral blood, taken from a patient treated with radiotherapy plus ipilimumab. This sequence was found in a human donor with non-small cell lung cancer whose response to radiotherapy plus ipilimumab could not be evaluated. Some clones in this sample may be carry-over from other donors' samples.

The CDR3 DNA is TGCAGTGCATCCCGGGTTCCTGGCTACACCTTC. Protein: CSASRVPGYTF. The chain carries TRBV20-1 and TRBJ1-2; D call uncertain. The V end was cut by 6 bases, the J end by 7 bases, with 12 bases between. Per germline, CDR1 DFQATT and CDR2 SNEGSKA (reference sequence). CDR3 length: 11 residues.